This TCR beta chain appears in the sequencing data of a study of type 1 regulatory T cells. The overall study: T-allo10 is an in vitro-generated, Tr1-enriched CD4 T cell product specific for alloantigen.

Graft donor-derived T-allo10 cells were described as host-alloantigen-specific, anergic, and alloantigen-specifically suppressive. Germline CDR1 and CDR2: SGHDT and YYEEEE. CDR3 length: 17 amino acids. The germline V and J ends were trimmed by 0 bases and 8 bases, with 21 bases remaining between them. TCRdb redid the calling of the reads with MiXCR, one entry per CDR3 protein. Of roughly 71,000 distinct CDR3 sequences listed, around 68% were seen once; the top ten hold 7% to 8.5%. A remark on this clonotype: As yet, its antigen is unknown.

Sequenced: cultured T cells, either the whole culture or a sorted T cell fraction (not recorded which). This sample's subset: Tr1-enriched cell product generated in vitro against host alloantigens. The gene calls are TRBV5-6 and TRBJ2-1, with a tentative D call TRBD1 (5 bases). The TCR sequence derives from a human donor in good health. The chain's CDR3 is CASSLVSGPGFTDEQFF. Written as DNA, the CDR3 is TGTGCCAGCAGCTTGGTTTCAGGGCCTGGCTTTACGGATGAGCAGTTCTTC.